This T cell receptor (beta chain) was profiled in a study of blood T cell repertoires in COVID-19. The Seattle patients joined while their infection was active and were tracked longitudinally afterward. V lost 1 base, J lost 5 bases, and 14 bases lay in between. The germline V gene has CDR1 LGHNA and CDR2 YNFKEQ. This CDR3 comprises 15 residues. Libraries were prepared by immunoSEQ multiplex PCR; TCRdb keeps only in-frame clonotypes and omits some of them. Among a few hundred thousand clones, around 90% were seen once, and the ten largest hold around 2.3%. The sequence was obtained from a woman aged 60-75 years with COVID-19, enrolled during active disease. The sequencing input was peripheral blood. The chain recombines TRBV4-2 with TRBJ2-5, with TRBD2 as a possible D gene (5 bases). The CDR3 sequence is CASSQVYGVGETQYF. CDR3 DNA sequence: TGTGCCAGCAGCCAAGTGTACGGGGTAGGGGAGACCCAGTACTTC.